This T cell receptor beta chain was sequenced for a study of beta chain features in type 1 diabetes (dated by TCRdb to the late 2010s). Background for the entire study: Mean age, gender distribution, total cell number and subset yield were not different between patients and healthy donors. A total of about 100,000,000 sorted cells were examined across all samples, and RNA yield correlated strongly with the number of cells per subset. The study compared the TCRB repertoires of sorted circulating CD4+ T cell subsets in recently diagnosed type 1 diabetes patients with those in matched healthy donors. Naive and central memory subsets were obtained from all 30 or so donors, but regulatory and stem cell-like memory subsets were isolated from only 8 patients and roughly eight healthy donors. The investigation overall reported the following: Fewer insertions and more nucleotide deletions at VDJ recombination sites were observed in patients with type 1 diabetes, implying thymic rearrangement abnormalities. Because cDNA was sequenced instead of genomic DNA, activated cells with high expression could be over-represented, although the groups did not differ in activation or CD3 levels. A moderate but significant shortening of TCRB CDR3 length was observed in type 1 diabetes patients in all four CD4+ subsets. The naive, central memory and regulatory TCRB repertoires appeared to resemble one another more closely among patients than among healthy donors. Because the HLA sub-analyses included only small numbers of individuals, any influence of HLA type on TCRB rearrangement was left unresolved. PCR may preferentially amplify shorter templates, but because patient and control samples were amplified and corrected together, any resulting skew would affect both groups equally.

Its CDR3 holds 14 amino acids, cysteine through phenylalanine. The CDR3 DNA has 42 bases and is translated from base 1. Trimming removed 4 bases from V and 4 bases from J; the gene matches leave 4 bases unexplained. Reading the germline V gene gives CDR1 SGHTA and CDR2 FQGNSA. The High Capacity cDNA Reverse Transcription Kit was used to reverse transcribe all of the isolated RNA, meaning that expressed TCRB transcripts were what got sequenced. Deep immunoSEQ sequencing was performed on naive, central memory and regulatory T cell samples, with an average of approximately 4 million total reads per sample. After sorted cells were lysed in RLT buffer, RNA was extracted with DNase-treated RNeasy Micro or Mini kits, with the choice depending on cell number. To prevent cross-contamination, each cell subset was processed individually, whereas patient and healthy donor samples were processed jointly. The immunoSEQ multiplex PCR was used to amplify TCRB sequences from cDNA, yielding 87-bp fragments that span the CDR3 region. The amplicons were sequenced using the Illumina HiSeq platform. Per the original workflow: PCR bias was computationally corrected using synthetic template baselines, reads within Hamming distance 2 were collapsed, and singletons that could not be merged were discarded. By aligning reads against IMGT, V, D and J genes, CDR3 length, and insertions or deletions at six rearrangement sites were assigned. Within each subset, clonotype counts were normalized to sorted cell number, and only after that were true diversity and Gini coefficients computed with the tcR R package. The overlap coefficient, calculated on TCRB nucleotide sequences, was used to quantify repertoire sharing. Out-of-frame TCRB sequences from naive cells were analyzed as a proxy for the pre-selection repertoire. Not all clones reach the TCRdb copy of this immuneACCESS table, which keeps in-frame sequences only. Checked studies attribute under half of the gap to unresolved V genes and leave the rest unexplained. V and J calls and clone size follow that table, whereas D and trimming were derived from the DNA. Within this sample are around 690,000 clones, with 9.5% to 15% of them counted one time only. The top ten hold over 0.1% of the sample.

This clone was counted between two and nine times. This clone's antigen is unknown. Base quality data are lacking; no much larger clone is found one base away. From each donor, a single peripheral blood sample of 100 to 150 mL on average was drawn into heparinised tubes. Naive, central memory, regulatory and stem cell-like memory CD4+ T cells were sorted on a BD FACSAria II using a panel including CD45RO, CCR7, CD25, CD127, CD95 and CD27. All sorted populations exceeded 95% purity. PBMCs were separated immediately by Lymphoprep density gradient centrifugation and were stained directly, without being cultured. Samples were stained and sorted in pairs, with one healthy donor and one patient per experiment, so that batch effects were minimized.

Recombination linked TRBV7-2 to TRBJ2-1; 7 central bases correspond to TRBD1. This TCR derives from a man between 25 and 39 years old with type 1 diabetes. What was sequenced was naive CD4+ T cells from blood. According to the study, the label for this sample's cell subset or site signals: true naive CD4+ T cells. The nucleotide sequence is TGTGCCAGCAGCTGGGACAGAGATTACAATGAGCAGTTCTTC. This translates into CASSWDRDYNEQFF. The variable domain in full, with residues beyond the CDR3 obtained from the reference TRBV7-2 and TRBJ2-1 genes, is GAGVSQSPSNKVTEKGKDVELRCDPISGHTALYWYRQSLGQGLEFLIYFQGNSAPDKSGLPSDRFSAERTGGSVSTLTIQRTQQEDSAVYLCASSWDRDYNEQFFGPGTRLTVL.